The 31 T cell receptor beta chains in this list originate from one sample, sequenced in a study of blood T cell repertoires in COVID-19. The repertoire was sequenced with immunoSEQ multiplex PCR; TCRdb's copy has only in-frame clones and lacks some. The profile covers some 200,000 clones, with 86% appearing a single time and 0.65% to 0.95% taken by the ten largest. Sequenced input: peripheral blood. The receptor source for this set is a woman in her 70s with acute or convalescent COVID-19.

The chain combines TRBV5-1 with TRBJ2-7; D possibly corresponds to TRBD2 (5 bases). Germline lookup yields CDR1 SGHRS and CDR2 YFSETQ. The CDR3 is 15 residues long. Deletions cut 4 bases from V and 2 bases from J, with 16 bases between. The chain's CDR3 is CASSPLTGSTYEQYF. The DNA of the CDR3 is TGCGCCAGCAGCCCTCTGACGGGGTCGACCTACGAGCAGTACTTC.

The genes are TRBV19 and TRBJ2-6; tentative D call: TRBD2 (6 bases). The V gene lost 1 base and the J gene lost 0 bases, with 19 bases spanning the gap. In germline, CDR1 is LNHDA, CDR2 SQIVND (reference sequence). CDR3 length equals 20 residues. The CDR3 reads CASSIASRGVVLSGANVLTF. CDR3 coding DNA: TGTGCCAGTAGTATAGCTTCGCGGGGAGTCGTCCTCTCTGGGGCCAACGTCCTGACTTTC. Full variable domain (missing parts from reference TRBV19 and TRBJ2-6): DGGITQSPKYLFRKEGQNVTLSCEQNLNHDAMYWYRQDPGQGLRLIYYSQIVNDFQKGDIAEGYSVSREKKESFPLTVTSAQKNPTAFYLCASSIASRGVVLSGANVLTFGAGSRLTVL.

The chain has TRBV5-1 and TRBJ1-1; TRBD1 might be the D (5 bases). CDR3 size: 14 residues. Deletions cut 5 bases from V and 4 bases from J, with 15 bases between. Germline-derived CDR1 and CDR2 are SGHRS and YFSETQ. CDR3: CASRFQTGGTEAFF. CDR3 nucleotide sequence: TGCGCCAGCAGATTTCAGACCGGGGGCACTGAAGCTTTCTTT.

The gene calls are TRBV7-2 and TRBJ2-2; 9 bases fit TRBD2. J was trimmed by 1 base and V by 3 bases; bases with no gene match: 9. The CDR3 length is 18 residues. CDR1 and CDR2 from the germline V gene are SGHTA and FQGNSA. The CDR3 loop is CASSFLVLAGLNTGELFF. As DNA, the CDR3 is TGTGCCAGCAGCTTCCTGGTCCTAGCGGGACTGAACACCGGGGAGCTGTTTTTT.

About this clone: The junction shows a germline mismatch at one end, possibly a read error. This chain links TRBV6-5 with TRBJ2-7; the match to TRBD1 covers 7 bases. CDR1 is MNHEY and CDR2 is SVGAGI in the germline V gene. This CDR3 spans 12 amino acids. CDR3 bases: TGTGCCAGCAGTTACTCGGGGACAGAGGTTAATTTC. Amino acid sequence: CASSYSGTEVNF.

This sequence joins TRBV18 and TRBJ1-2; 9 bases line up with TRBD1. V shed 6 bases, J shed 4 bases, and the junction held 9 bases outside the gene matches. Germline lookup yields CDR1 KGHSH and CDR2 LQKENI. This CDR3 spans 15 amino acids. DNA for the CDR3: TGTGCCAGCTCTCGCACGGACAGGGGAATCTATGGCTACACCTTC. Translation gives CASSRTDRGIYGYTF.

The chain uses TRBV5-5 and TRBJ1-4, with TRBD1 matching 9 bases. The ends lost 6 bases at V and 3 bases at J; junction bases unmatched: 6. CDR1 and CDR2 from the germline V gene are SGHKS and YYEKEE (reference sequence). The CDR3 is 15 residues long. In DNA, the CDR3 is TGTGCCAGCACCTCGACAGGGGGGGCTAATGAAAAACTGTTTTTT. The encoded protein is CASTSTGGANEKLFF.

This clone has just a few counts. V is TRBV4-1 and J is TRBJ1-6, with 8 bases identical to TRBD1. There are 16 residues in the CDR3. The trim removed 1 base at V and 8 bases at J, leaving 7 bases unmatched. Germline loops: CDR1 MGHRA, CDR2 YSYEKL. The CDR3 sequence is CASSQGRTGRDSPLHF. The CDR3 coding sequence is TGCGCCAGCAGCCAAGGAAGGACAGGGAGGGATTCACCCCTCCACTTT.

The chain employs TRBV18 and TRBJ1-2; maybe TRBD1 (6 bases). In germline, CDR1 is KGHSH, CDR2 LQKENI. V was pared by 4 bases and J by 3 bases, with 12 bases between. The CDR3 is 14 residues long. CDR3 sequence: CASSLGEGDYGYTF. CDR3 DNA sequence: TGTGCCAGCTCACTGGGCGAGGGGGACTATGGCTACACCTTC.

The chain couples TRBV19 to TRBJ1-6; D is ambiguous. Per germline, CDR1 LNHDA and CDR2 SQIVND (reference sequence). The CDR3 spans 15 residues. V lost 4 bases to trimming and J lost 7 bases, with 14 bases between them. This CDR3 reads CASSNYGQRNSPLHF. The CDR3 region has the DNA TGTGCCAGTAGTAATTATGGGCAGAGAAATTCACCCCTCCACTTT.

This sequence joins TRBV5-1 and TRBJ1-2; 9 bases map to TRBD1. The CDR3 runs to 14 residues. Germline V gives CDR1 SGHRS, CDR2 YFSETQ. V was clipped by 2 bases and J by 7 bases; unmatched bases: 6. The chain's CDR3 is CASSLMTGGSGYTF. The CDR3 coding sequence is TGCGCCAGCAGCTTAATGACAGGGGGGTCTGGCTACACCTTC.

J is TRBJ2-2 and V is TRBV9; TRBD1 matches 9 bases. Germline V lookup: CDR1 SGDLS, CDR2 YYNGEE. With 4 bases clipped from V and 0 bases from J, the junction kept 1 base outside the gene matches. CDR3 length equals 15 residues. The DNA of the CDR3 is TGTGCCAGCAGCCGGGACAGGGCGAACACCGGGGAGCTGTTTTTT. Translation gives CASSRDRANTGELFF.

The J gene is TRBJ2-7, the V gene TRBV29-1, with TRBD2 matching 11 bases. With V trimmed by 0 bases and J by 4 bases, 5 bases remained unmatched. The CDR3 is 15 residues long. CDR1 and CDR2 (germline): SQVTM, ANQGSEA. In nucleotides, the CDR3 is TGCAGCGTTGAAGAGGCTAGCGGGAGGAGGTACGAGCAGTACTTC. The encoded protein is CSVEEASGRRYEQYF.

This clone showed up just once. The chain uses TRBV27 and TRBJ1-6, with 9 bases that match TRBD1. Germline V lookup: CDR1 MNHEY, CDR2 SMNVEV (reference sequence). This CDR3 spans 14 amino acids. With V trimmed by 5 bases and J by 7 bases, 3 bases remained unmatched. DNA for the CDR3: TGTGCCAGCAGTCTGGGACAGGGAAATTCACCCCTCCACTTT. Amino acid sequence: CASSLGQGNSPLHF.

This sequence joins TRBV7-3 and TRBJ2-3; unclear D gene. The CDR3 runs to 15 residues. V shed 1 base and J shed 4 bases, with 12 bases lying between them. Germline CDR1 is SGHTA and CDR2 is FQGTGA. CDR3 residues: CASSLNAVSSDTQYF. DNA of the CDR3: TGTGCCAGCAGCTTAAACGCTGTCAGTTCAGATACGCAGTATTTT.

The gene calls are TRBV12-3 or TRBV12-4 and TRBJ1-2, with TRBD1 matching over 8 bases. The CDR3 has 13 residues. V lost 6 bases and J lost 5; bases outside the gene matches: 5. Here the CDR3 reads CASSPDRAYGYTF. As DNA, the CDR3 is TGTGCCAGCAGCCCGGACAGGGCGTATGGCTACACCTTC.

The DNA for the CDR3 is TGCGCCAGCAGCCTTCCCGGGGACATTCAGTACTTC. It translates to CASSLPGDIQYF. The chain employs TRBV5-1 and TRBJ2-4; TRBD2 is a possible D gene (5 bases). The germline CDR1 and CDR2 sequences are SGHRS and YFSETQ. This CDR3 spans 12 amino acids. Trimming removed 4 bases at V and 8 bases at J, with 10 bases between.

The chain uses TRBV11-2 and TRBJ1-1; D is unresolved. The germline CDR1 and CDR2 sequences are SGHAT and FQNNGV. The CDR3 covers 14 residues. Trimming cost V 5 bases and J 1 base, with 11 bases left between them. Here the CDR3 reads CASSEYHGNTEAFF. Written as DNA, the CDR3 is TGTGCCAGCAGCGAATACCACGGGAACACTGAAGCTTTCTTT.

The chain uses TRBV27 and TRBJ2-2; D is perhaps TRBD1 (5 bases). The germline V gene encodes CDR1 MNHEY and CDR2 SMNVEV (reference sequence). Between the trimmed V and J ends, which lost 6 bases and 0 bases, there was a span of 14 bases. The CDR3 contains 16 residues. This CDR3 is CASSQRQFSNTGELFF. Here the CDR3 DNA reads TGTGCCAGCAGCCAACGACAGTTTTCGAACACCGGGGAGCTGTTTTTT.

The chain links TRBV28 to TRBJ2-5; 12 nucleotides align to TRBD2. Germline V gene sequence: CDR1 MDHEN, CDR2 SYDVKM. The CDR3 consists of 15 residues. J lost 1 base, V lost 7 bases, and 4 bases had no gene match. The CDR3 spells CASTQTSGGQETQYF. CDR3 in DNA: TGTGCCAGCACCCAGACTAGCGGGGGCCAAGAGACCCAGTACTTC.

The CDR3 DNA reads as TGTGCCAGCTCGGGAGTGACAGCGAATGAAGCTTTCTTT. Translated, it gives CASSGVTANEAFF. J is TRBJ1-1 and V is TRBV6-5; tentatively, D is TRBD1 (5 bases). There are 13 residues in the CDR3. The V end was cut by 8 bases, the J end by 7 bases, with 17 bases between. CDR1 MNHEY and CDR2 SVGAGI come from the germline V gene.

This clone has a handful of counts. The chain uses TRBV25-1 and TRBJ1-1; D ambiguous. The length of the CDR3 is 13 residues. V was cut by 7 bases and J by 4 bases, with 13 bases left in between. CDR1 MGHDK and CDR2 SYGVNS come from the germline V gene. CDR3 loop: CASIGLGSTEAFF. The CDR3 DNA reads TGTGCCAGCATCGGACTGGGGAGCACTGAAGCTTTCTTT.

This chain uses TRBV18 with TRBJ1-4; TRBD1 aligns across 10 bases. V trimming: 4 bases; J trimming: 8 bases; junction bases outside the gene matches: 7. The CDR3 consists of 15 residues. Looked up from germline, CDR1 is KGHSH and CDR2 is LQKENI. The CDR3 is CASSLGQGVGEKLFF. In DNA form, the CDR3 reads TGTGCCAGCTCACTCGGACAGGGGGTCGGAGAAAAACTGTTTTTT.

The chain has TRBV28 and TRBJ1-5; maybe TRBD1 (5 bases). Germline CDR1 and CDR2: MDHEN and SYDVKM. V dropped 1 base and J dropped 2 bases, with 15 bases sitting between them. The CDR3 sequence is 17 residues long. In DNA, the CDR3 is TGTGCCAGCAGTTTATCGCAGGGACTGCTGGGCAATCAGCCCCAGCATTTT. This translates into CASSLSQGLLGNQPQHF.

This chain joins TRBV10-1 and TRBJ2-2, with D possibly TRBD2 on 5 matching bases. The CDR3 consists of 16 residues. Per germline, CDR1 WNHNN and CDR2 SYGVQD (reference sequence). Trimming removed 3 bases from V and 7 bases from J, with 18 bases in between. In nucleotides, the CDR3 is TGCGCCAGCAGTGACCCTACACGGGGAAAGGACGGGGAGCTGTTTTTT. This encodes CASSDPTRGKDGELFF.

The chain uses TRBV7-6 and TRBJ2-2, with D tentatively TRBD2 (6 bases). V was pared by 2 bases and J by 3 bases, with 13 bases between. The length of the CDR3 is 16 residues. Germline CDR1 and CDR2: SGHVS and FNYEAQ. The CDR3 is CASSLRLAEHTGELFF. The CDR3 nucleotides are TGTGCCAGCAGCTTAAGATTAGCGGAACACACCGGGGAGCTGTTTTTT.

The chain couples TRBV29-1 to TRBJ1-2; 7 bases match TRBD1. The ends lost 0 bases at V and 6 bases at J; junction bases unmatched: 4. CDR1 SQVTM and CDR2 ANQGSEA come from the germline V gene. CDR3 length: 13 residues. The CDR3 loop is CSVEDRQGDGYTF. As DNA, the CDR3 is TGCAGCGTTGAAGATAGGCAGGGGGATGGCTACACCTTC. Full variable domain (missing parts from reference TRBV29-1 and TRBJ1-2): SAVISQKPSRDICQRGTSLTIQCQVDSQVTMMFWYRQQPGQSLTLIATANQGSEATYESGFVIDKFPISRPNLTFSTLTVSNMSPEDSSIYLCSVEDRQGDGYTFGSGTRLTVV.

The chain is built from TRBV5-1 and TRBJ2-1, with TRBD2 matching over 7 bases. The CDR3 has 13 residues. Germline V gene sequence: CDR1 SGHRS, CDR2 YFSETQ. J lost 10 bases, V lost 3 bases, and 7 bases had no gene match. DNA for the CDR3: TGCGCCAGCAGCTCGCCCCTAGCGGCAGAGCAGTTCTTC. Its protein is CASSSPLAAEQFF. Combining the CDR3 with reference TRBV5-1 and TRBJ2-1 gives the whole variable domain KAGVTQTPRYLIKTRGQQVTLSCSPISGHRSVSWYQQTPGQGLQFLFEYFSETQRNKGNFPGRFSGRQFSNSRSEMNVSTLELGDSALYLCASSSPLAAEQFFGPGTRLTVL.

J is TRBJ2-4 and V is TRBV19, with 10 bases identical to TRBD2. Trimming at V came to 5 bases and at J to 0 bases, leaving 7 bases not matched to a gene. The CDR3 is made up of 17 amino acids. The germline V gene has CDR1 LNHDA and CDR2 SQIVND (reference sequence). The chain's CDR3 is CASSSRTSGLAKNIQYF. The CDR3 bases are TGTGCCAGTAGTTCCAGGACTAGCGGTTTAGCCAAAAACATTCAGTACTTC.

This chain joins TRBV5-1 and TRBJ1-3; the D gene is possibly TRBD1 (6 bases). V lost 2 bases to trimming and J lost 4 bases, with 13 bases between them. This CDR3 spans 15 amino acids. Looked up from germline, CDR1 is SGHRS and CDR2 is YFSETQ. This chain's CDR3 is CASSFAGTTGNTIYF. CDR3 nucleotides: TGCGCCAGCAGCTTCGCCGGGACAACCGGAAACACCATATATTTT.

The V and J genes are TRBV5-1 and TRBJ1-2, with a weak D call TRBD1 (5 bases). The germline V gene has CDR1 SGHRS and CDR2 YFSETQ. CDR3 length equals 17 residues. V shed 0 bases and J shed 0 bases, with 15 bases lying between them. The CDR3 DNA reads TGCGCCAGCAGCTTGGGGGTGACTGGGGCCGCTAACTATGGCTACACCTTC. Amino acid sequence: CASSLGVTGAANYGYTF. Supplemented by reference TRBV5-1 and TRBJ1-2, the full variable domain reads KAGVTQTPRYLIKTRGQQVTLSCSPISGHRSVSWYQQTPGQGLQFLFEYFSETQRNKGNFPGRFSGRQFSNSRSEMNVSTLELGDSALYLCASSLGVTGAANYGYTFGSGTRLTVV.